A selection of T cell receptor beta chains follows, all from one sample in a study of T cell changes during pregnancy in multiple sclerosis. Profiling relied on immunoSEQ multiplex PCR, and the TCRdb table lists in-frame clones only, not all of them. The sample carries 50,000 or so clones, approximately 92% recorded once. This sample comprised CD4+ T cells from peripheral blood mononuclear cells, obtained in the third trimester of pregnancy. These TCRs come from a female donor with multiple sclerosis, enrolled in a pregnancy study. The CDR3 runs from the conserved cysteine through the conserved F or W. Each record gives: CDR3 length, J gene, D gene, clone size, V gene, CDR3 DNA, CDR3 protein. A D gene is named only where the DNA matches it firmly. Rows may omit the clone size; those that give it use once, few, many or a size class.

len: 14; j_gene: TRBJ2-2; d_gene: -; abundance: -; v_gene: TRBV6-4; CDR3nt: TGTGCCAGCAGTGACTCGAGGGACACCGGGGAGCTGTTTTTT; CDR3aa: CASSDSRDTGELFF
len: 15; j_gene: TRBJ2-7; d_gene: -; abundance: -; v_gene: TRBV5-5; CDR3nt: TGTGCCAGCAGCTTGGCGGGGTCACGAACCTACGAGCAGTACTTC; CDR3aa: CASSLAGSRTYEQYF
len: 15; j_gene: TRBJ2-7; d_gene: -; abundance: -; v_gene: TRBV14; CDR3nt: TGTGCCAGCAGCCAAATCGGGTCCCTCTTCTACGAGCAGTACTTC; CDR3aa: CASSQIGSLFYEQYF
len: 13; j_gene: TRBJ1-2; d_gene: -; abundance: -; v_gene: TRBV27; CDR3nt: TGTGCCAGCAGTCAAAGCTACTCCTATGGCTACACCTTC; CDR3aa: CASSQSYSYGYTF
len: 15; j_gene: TRBJ2-7; d_gene: TRBD2; abundance: -; v_gene: TRBV4-3; CDR3nt: TGCGCCAGCAGCCAAGATGGGGCGGGGGCCTACGAGCAGTACTTC; CDR3aa: CASSQDGAGAYEQYF
len: 14; j_gene: TRBJ2-5; d_gene: TRBD1; abundance: -; v_gene: TRBV7-2; CDR3nt: TGTGCCAGCAGCTTCGACAGGGGGATGGAGACCCAGTACTTC; CDR3aa: CASSFDRGMETQYF
len: 12; j_gene: TRBJ2-7; d_gene: -; abundance: -; v_gene: TRBV21-1; CDR3nt: TGTGCCAGCAGTTCCAGCTCCTACGAGCAGTACTTC; CDR3aa: CASSSSSYEQYF
len: 13; j_gene: TRBJ2-3; d_gene: -; abundance: -; v_gene: TRBV5-4; CDR3nt: TGTGCCAGCAGCTTAACAGGCGGAGATACGCAGTATTTT; CDR3aa: CASSLTGGDTQYF
len: 16; j_gene: TRBJ1-6; d_gene: -; abundance: -; v_gene: TRBV5-6; CDR3nt: TGTGCCAGCAGCCTAGGGGCAGGGGTAGATAATTCACCCCTCCACTTT; CDR3aa: CASSLGAGVDNSPLHF
len: 15; j_gene: TRBJ1-4; d_gene: -; abundance: -; v_gene: TRBV11-2; CDR3nt: TGTGCCAGCAGCTTAGATGGGGGGGCGGGTGAAAAACTGTTTTTT; CDR3aa: CASSLDGGAGEKLFF
len: 13; j_gene: TRBJ2-7; d_gene: TRBD1; abundance: -; v_gene: TRBV10-1; CDR3nt: TGCGCCAACGACAGGGGGTCCTCCTACGAGCAGTACTTC; CDR3aa: CANDRGSSYEQYF
len: 13; j_gene: TRBJ1-5; d_gene: -; abundance: few; v_gene: TRBV2; CDR3nt: TGTGCCAGCAACATAGGGGGATTGAAGCCCCAGCATTTT; CDR3aa: CASNIGGLKPQHF
len: 15; j_gene: TRBJ2-2; d_gene: -; abundance: -; v_gene: TRBV6-1; CDR3nt: TGTGCCAGCACCGAGGGGACTGGATACACCGGGGAGCTGTTTTTT; CDR3aa: CASTEGTGYTGELFF
len: 14; j_gene: TRBJ2-2; d_gene: -; abundance: -; v_gene: TRBV7-2; CDR3nt: TGTGCCAGCAGCTTCACTAGCCCCGCCGGGGAGCTGTTTTTT; CDR3aa: CASSFTSPAGELFF
len: 13; j_gene: TRBJ1-1; d_gene: -; abundance: -; v_gene: TRBV7-2; CDR3nt: TGTGCCAGCAGCTCGACAGGCGGGTCTGAAGCTTTCTTT; CDR3aa: CASSSTGGSEAFF
len: 17; j_gene: TRBJ2-6; d_gene: TRBD1; abundance: -; v_gene: TRBV27; CDR3nt: TGTGCCAGCAGTTTAGGGACAGGCCTCTCTGGGGCCAACGTCCTGACTTTC; CDR3aa: CASSLGTGLSGANVLTF
len: 15; j_gene: TRBJ1-1; d_gene: -; abundance: -; v_gene: TRBV4-2; CDR3nt: TGTGCCAGCAGCCAAGGGCAGGCTACGAACACTGAAGCTTTCTTT; CDR3aa: CASSQGQATNTEAFF
len: 15; j_gene: TRBJ1-4; d_gene: -; abundance: -; v_gene: TRBV19; CDR3nt: TGTGCCAGTAGTATAGGACCGGGTGTTGGTGAAAAACTGTTTTTT; CDR3aa: CASSIGPGVGEKLFF
len: 15; j_gene: TRBJ2-7; d_gene: TRBD1; abundance: -; v_gene: TRBV5-6; CDR3nt: TGTGCCAGCAGCTTCAGAGGGACAGGGGTTTACGAGCAGTACTTC; CDR3aa: CASSFRGTGVYEQYF
len: 16; j_gene: TRBJ1-3; d_gene: -; abundance: -; v_gene: TRBV7-2; CDR3nt: TGTGCCAGCAGCGCCCGATCGAACTCTCCTGGAAACACCATATATTTT; CDR3aa: CASSARSNSPGNTIYF
len: 17; j_gene: TRBJ2-2; d_gene: -; abundance: -; v_gene: TRBV7-2; CDR3nt: TGTGCCAGCAGCCCACGAACGTCCGGGAAGAACACCGGGGAGCTGTTTTTT; CDR3aa: CASSPRTSGKNTGELFF
len: 17; j_gene: TRBJ2-5; d_gene: -; abundance: -; v_gene: TRBV14; CDR3nt: TGTGCCAGCAGCCAACGATTTGGGGCGACGTACCAAGAGACCCAGTACTTC; CDR3aa: CASSQRFGATYQETQYF
len: 15; j_gene: TRBJ1-4; d_gene: -; abundance: few; v_gene: TRBV4-3; CDR3nt: TGCGCCAGCAGCCGTCAGACAGCAACTAATGAAAAACTGTTTTTT; CDR3aa: CASSRQTATNEKLFF
len: 19; j_gene: TRBJ1-5; d_gene: TRBD1; abundance: -; v_gene: TRBV5-5; CDR3nt: TGTGCCAGCAAGCGCCCAGGAGGGGGCGCGGGGTATAGCAATCAGCCCCAGCATTTT; CDR3aa: CASKRPGGGAGYSNQPQHF
len: 16; j_gene: TRBJ1-3; d_gene: TRBD1; abundance: -; v_gene: TRBV6-5; CDR3nt: TGTGCCAGCAGTTCGGACGGACAGGGGACTGGAAACACCATATATTTT; CDR3aa: CASSSDGQGTGNTIYF
len: 13; j_gene: TRBJ2-4; d_gene: -; abundance: -; v_gene: TRBV19; CDR3nt: TGTGCCACCCGGGGTATAGCCAAAAACATTCAGTACTTC; CDR3aa: CATRGIAKNIQYF
len: 13; j_gene: TRBJ1-2; d_gene: TRBD1; abundance: -; v_gene: TRBV6-1; CDR3nt: TGTGCCAGCAGACCAGACAGGGGAAATGGCTACACCTTC; CDR3aa: CASRPDRGNGYTF
len: 17; j_gene: TRBJ2-5; d_gene: -; abundance: -; v_gene: TRBV5-4; CDR3nt: TGTGCCAGCAGCCCCGTTGGGCGGGGGCGTAACCAAGAGACCCAGTACTTC; CDR3aa: CASSPVGRGRNQETQYF
len: 15; j_gene: TRBJ2-3; d_gene: TRBD2; abundance: -; v_gene: TRBV25-1; CDR3nt: TGTGCCAGCAGTTCTAGCGGGAGGTTCACAGATACGCAGTATTTT; CDR3aa: CASSSSGRFTDTQYF
len: 13; j_gene: TRBJ2-1; d_gene: -; abundance: -; v_gene: TRBV7-8; CDR3nt: TGTGCCAGCAGCCCGCGAGTGAGGGCCGAGCAGTTCTTC; CDR3aa: CASSPRVRAEQFF
len: 17; j_gene: TRBJ1-3; d_gene: -; abundance: medium-sized; v_gene: TRBV4-2; CDR3nt: TGTGCCAGCAGCCAAGCGGAGGGGATAGGGTCTGGAAACACCATATATTTT; CDR3aa: CASSQAEGIGSGNTIYF
len: 15; j_gene: TRBJ1-4; d_gene: -; abundance: -; v_gene: TRBV5-4; CDR3nt: TGTGCCAGCAGCTTGCAGCAGGGGAGTCATGAAAAACTGTTTTTT; CDR3aa: CASSLQQGSHEKLFF
len: 15; j_gene: TRBJ1-5; d_gene: -; abundance: -; v_gene: TRBV5-6; CDR3nt: TGTGCCAGCAGCTTGAGAGGAAGCGGCAATCAGCCCCAGCATTTT; CDR3aa: CASSLRGSGNQPQHF
len: 11; j_gene: TRBJ2-7; d_gene: -; abundance: -; v_gene: TRBV27; CDR3nt: TGTGCCAGCAGCGTCCCCTACGAGCAGTACTTC; CDR3aa: CASSVPYEQYF
len: 11; j_gene: TRBJ2-1; d_gene: -; abundance: -; v_gene: TRBV29-1; CDR3nt: TGCAGCGTACTCAGGGAATATGAGCAGTTCTTC; CDR3aa: CSVLREYEQFF
len: 15; j_gene: TRBJ2-7; d_gene: TRBD1; abundance: -; v_gene: TRBV9; CDR3nt: TGTGCCAGCAGCGCTACAGGGGGCGAGGTCACGAAGCAGTACTTC; CDR3aa: CASSATGGEVTKQYF
len: 13; j_gene: TRBJ1-1; d_gene: -; abundance: few; v_gene: TRBV5-6; CDR3nt: TGTGCCAGCAGCTTGGTCCCGCAGGATGAAGCTTTCTTT; CDR3aa: CASSLVPQDEAFF
len: 15; j_gene: TRBJ1-2; d_gene: -; abundance: -; v_gene: TRBV4-3; CDR3nt: TGCGCCAGCAGCCCAGGGCCTAACGATAACTATGGCTACACCTTC; CDR3aa: CASSPGPNDNYGYTF
len: 12; j_gene: TRBJ1-2; d_gene: -; abundance: -; v_gene: TRBV11-1; CDR3nt: TGTGCCAGCAGTATACAGGGAAGAGGCTACACCTTC; CDR3aa: CASSIQGRGYTF
len: 14; j_gene: TRBJ1-1; d_gene: -; abundance: -; v_gene: TRBV29-1; CDR3nt: TGCAGCGTTAGGTTTAGGGGGGGGAACACTGAAGCTTTCTTT; CDR3aa: CSVRFRGGNTEAFF
len: 14; j_gene: TRBJ1-2; d_gene: TRBD1; abundance: -; v_gene: TRBV9; CDR3nt: TGTGCCAGCAGCATACATGACAGGGGCTATGGCTACACCTTC; CDR3aa: CASSIHDRGYGYTF
len: 16; j_gene: TRBJ1-2; d_gene: TRBD1; abundance: -; v_gene: TRBV5-5; CDR3nt: TGTGCCAGCAGCTTGCCTTCACCCCAGGGGGTTGATGGCTACACCTTC; CDR3aa: CASSLPSPQGVDGYTF
len: 14; j_gene: TRBJ2-3; d_gene: TRBD2; abundance: -; v_gene: TRBV9; CDR3nt: TGTGCCAGCAGCTCGGGACTAGCCACAGATACGCAGTATTTT; CDR3aa: CASSSGLATDTQYF
len: 14; j_gene: TRBJ2-7; d_gene: TRBD1; abundance: once; v_gene: TRBV27; CDR3nt: TGTGCCAGCAGAAGGGGGACAGGAACGTACGAGCAGTACTTC; CDR3aa: CASRRGTGTYEQYF
len: 14; j_gene: TRBJ2-7; d_gene: TRBD1; abundance: -; v_gene: TRBV30; CDR3nt: TGTGCCTGGAGTGTCATAGGGGGCATCTACGAGCAGTACTTC; CDR3aa: CAWSVIGGIYEQYF
len: 15; j_gene: TRBJ1-2; d_gene: TRBD1; abundance: -; v_gene: TRBV27; CDR3nt: TGTGCCAGCAGTCCAGGACAGGGATTTTGGTATGGCTACACCTTC; CDR3aa: CASSPGQGFWYGYTF
len: 17; j_gene: TRBJ1-1; d_gene: TRBD1; abundance: -; v_gene: TRBV25-1; CDR3nt: TGTGCCAGCCAGTTCGCGGGACAGGGGGCAGGTAGCGCTGAAGCTTTCTTT; CDR3aa: CASQFAGQGAGSAEAFF
len: 15; j_gene: TRBJ1-1; d_gene: -; abundance: -; v_gene: TRBV7-3; CDR3nt: TGTGCCAGCAGCCGCACGGGGGGCGCGAACACTGAAGCTTTCTTT; CDR3aa: CASSRTGGANTEAFF
len: 16; j_gene: TRBJ1-1; d_gene: TRBD1; abundance: -; v_gene: TRBV6-5; CDR3nt: TGTGCCAGCAGTTACTCGAGGGACAGGGTGGCGTCGGAAGCTTTCTTT; CDR3aa: CASSYSRDRVASEAFF
len: 14; j_gene: TRBJ2-7; d_gene: TRBD2; abundance: once; v_gene: TRBV4-3; CDR3nt: TGCGCCAGCAGAGCGGGGGGGCCCCAGTACGAGCAGTACTTC; CDR3aa: CASRAGGPQYEQYF
len: 16; j_gene: TRBJ2-1; d_gene: TRBD2; abundance: -; v_gene: TRBV4-2; CDR3nt: TGTGCCAGCAGCCAAGAGGTTACTAGCGGGGGTAATGAGCAGTTCTTC; CDR3aa: CASSQEVTSGGNEQFF
len: 13; j_gene: TRBJ1-2; d_gene: -; abundance: -; v_gene: TRBV9; CDR3nt: TGTGCCAGCAGCGTGGAGGGGCGCTATGGCTACACCTTC; CDR3aa: CASSVEGRYGYTF
len: 12; j_gene: TRBJ2-3; d_gene: -; abundance: -; v_gene: TRBV6-1; CDR3nt: TGTGCCAGCAGTGAGGGCTCAGATACGCAGTATTTT; CDR3aa: CASSEGSDTQYF
len: 13; j_gene: TRBJ1-1; d_gene: -; abundance: -; v_gene: TRBV30; CDR3nt: TGTGCCTGGGAATACAGGGTCAACACTGAAGCTTTCTTT; CDR3aa: CAWEYRVNTEAFF